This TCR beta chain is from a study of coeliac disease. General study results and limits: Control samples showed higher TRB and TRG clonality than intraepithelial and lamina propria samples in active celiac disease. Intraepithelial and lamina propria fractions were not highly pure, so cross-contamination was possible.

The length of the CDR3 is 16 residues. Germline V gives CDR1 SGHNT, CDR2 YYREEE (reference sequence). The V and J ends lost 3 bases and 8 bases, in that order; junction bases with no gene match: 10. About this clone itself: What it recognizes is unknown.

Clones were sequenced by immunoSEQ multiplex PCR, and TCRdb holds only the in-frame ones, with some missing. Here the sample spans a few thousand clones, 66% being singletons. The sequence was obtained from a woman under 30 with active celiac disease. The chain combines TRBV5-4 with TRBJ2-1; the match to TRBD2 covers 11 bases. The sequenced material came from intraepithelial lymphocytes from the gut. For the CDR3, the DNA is TGTGCCAGCAGCTGGGCCGGGACTAGCGGCACAGATGAGCAGTTCTTC. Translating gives CASSWAGTSGTDEQFF. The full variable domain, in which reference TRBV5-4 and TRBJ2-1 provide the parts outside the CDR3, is ETGVTQSPTHLIKTRGQQVTLRCSSQSGHNTVSWYQQALGQGPQFIFQYYREEENGRGNFPPRFSGLQFPNYSSELNVNALELDDSALYLCASSWAGTSGTDEQFFGPGTRLTVL.